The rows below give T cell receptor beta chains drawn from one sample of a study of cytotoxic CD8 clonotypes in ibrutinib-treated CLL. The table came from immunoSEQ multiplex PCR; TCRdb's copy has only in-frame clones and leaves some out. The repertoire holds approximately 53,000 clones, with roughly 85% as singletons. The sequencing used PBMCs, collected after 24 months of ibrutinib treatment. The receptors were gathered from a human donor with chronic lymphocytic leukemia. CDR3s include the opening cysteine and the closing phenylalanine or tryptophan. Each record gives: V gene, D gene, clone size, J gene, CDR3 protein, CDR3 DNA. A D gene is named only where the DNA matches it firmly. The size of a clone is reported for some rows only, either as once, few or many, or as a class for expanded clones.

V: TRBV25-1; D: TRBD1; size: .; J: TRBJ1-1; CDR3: CASSEYGRTGRSPEAFF; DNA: TGTGCCAGCAGTGAATACGGGAGGACAGGGAGGAGCCCTGAAGCTTTCTTT
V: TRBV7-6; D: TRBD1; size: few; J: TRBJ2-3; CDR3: CASSQAGTGVGYTQYF; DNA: TGTGCCAGCAGCCAAGCCGGGACAGGGGTGGGATATACGCAGTATTTT
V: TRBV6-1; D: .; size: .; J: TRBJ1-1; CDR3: CASSETGNGVAFF; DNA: TGTGCCAGCAGTGAAACAGGGAATGGAGTAGCTTTCTTT
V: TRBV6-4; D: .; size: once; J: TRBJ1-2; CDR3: CASSRLSSDGYTF; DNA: TGTGCCAGCAGTAGACTTAGCTCGGATGGCTACACCTTC
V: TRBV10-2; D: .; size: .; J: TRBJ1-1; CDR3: CASTLEGGGTEAFF; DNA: TGCGCCAGCACCCTTGAGGGCGGCGGCACTGAAGCTTTCTTT
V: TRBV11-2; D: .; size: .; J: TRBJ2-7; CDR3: CASSLVGDYEQYF; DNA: TGTGCCAGCAGCTTAGTAGGGGACTACGAGCAGTACTTC
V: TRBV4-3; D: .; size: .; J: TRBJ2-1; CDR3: CASSQGAGAGSSYNEQFF; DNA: TGCGCCAGCAGCCAAGGAGCGGGCGCCGGAAGCTCCTACAATGAGCAGTTCTTC
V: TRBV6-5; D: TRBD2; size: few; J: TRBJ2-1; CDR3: CASSYSGLATYNEQFF; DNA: TGTGCCAGCAGTTACTCGGGACTAGCGACCTACAATGAGCAGTTCTTC
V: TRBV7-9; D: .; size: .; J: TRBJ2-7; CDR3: CASSYSSTVYEQYF; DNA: TGTGCCAGCAGCTACAGCTCTACGGTCTACGAGCAGTACTTC
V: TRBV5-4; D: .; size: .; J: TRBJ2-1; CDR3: CASSLSAGVYNEQFF; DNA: TGTGCCAGCAGCTTGAGCGCAGGGGTCTACAATGAGCAGTTCTTC
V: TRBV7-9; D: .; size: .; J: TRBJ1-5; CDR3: CASSLDTLGNQPQHF; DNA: TGTGCCAGCAGCTTAGACACATTGGGCAATCAGCCCCAGCATTTT
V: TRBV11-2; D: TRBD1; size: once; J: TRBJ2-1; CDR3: CASSRDRGVYNEQFF; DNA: TGTGCCAGCAGCCGGGACAGGGGAGTCTACAATGAGCAGTTCTTC
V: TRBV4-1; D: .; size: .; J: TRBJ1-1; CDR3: CASKTGRGNLNTEAFF; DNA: TGCGCCAGTAAGACGGGACGGGGAAATTTGAACACTGAAGCTTTCTTT
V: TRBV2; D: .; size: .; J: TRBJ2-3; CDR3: CASRFSGTGADTQYF; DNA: TGTGCCAGCAGATTCAGCGGAACTGGCGCAGATACGCAGTATTTT
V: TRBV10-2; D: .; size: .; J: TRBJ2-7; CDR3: CASSESGVGGFSYEQYF; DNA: TGCGCCAGCAGTGAGTCTGGGGTGGGCGGATTCTCCTACGAGCAGTACTTC
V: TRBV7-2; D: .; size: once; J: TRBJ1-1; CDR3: CASGPGAVGTEAFF; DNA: TGTGCCAGCGGTCCGGGAGCCGTCGGCACTGAAGCTTTCTTT
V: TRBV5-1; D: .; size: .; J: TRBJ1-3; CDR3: CASSLVGGSGNTIYF; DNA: TGCGCCAGCAGCTTGGTAGGGGGCTCTGGAAACACCATATATTTT
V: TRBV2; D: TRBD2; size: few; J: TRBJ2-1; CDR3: CASRASGTSGRARNEQFF; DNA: TGTGCCAGCAGAGCCAGCGGGACTAGCGGGAGGGCCAGGAATGAGCAGTTCTTC
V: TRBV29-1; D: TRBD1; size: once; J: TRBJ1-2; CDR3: CSVEDSRDRGGYTF; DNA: TGCAGCGTTGAAGACTCTCGGGACAGGGGTGGCTACACCTTC
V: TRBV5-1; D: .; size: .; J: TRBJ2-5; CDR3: CASSLVGRSGETQYF; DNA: TGCGCCAGCAGCTTGGTGGGCAGGTCGGGGGAGACCCAGTACTTC
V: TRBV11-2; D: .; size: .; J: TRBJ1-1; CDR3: CASSRTENTEAFF; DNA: TGTGCCAGCAGCAGGACAGAGAACACTGAAGCTTTCTTT
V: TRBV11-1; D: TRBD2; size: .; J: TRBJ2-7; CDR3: CASSPSGSGSAEQYF; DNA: TGTGCCAGCAGCCCTAGCGGGAGTGGATCGGCCGAGCAGTACTTC
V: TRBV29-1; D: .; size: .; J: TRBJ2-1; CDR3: CSVEVEGSYNEQFF; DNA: TGCAGCGTTGAAGTGGAGGGCTCTTACAATGAGCAGTTCTTC
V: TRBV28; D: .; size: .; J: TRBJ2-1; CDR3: CASSFLGISYNEQFF; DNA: TGTGCCAGCAGTTTCTTAGGGATCTCCTACAATGAGCAGTTCTTC
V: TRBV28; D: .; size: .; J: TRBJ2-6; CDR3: CASSEYRSLYAGANVLTF; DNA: TGTGCCAGCTCCGAGTACAGATCCTTGTATGCTGGGGCCAACGTCCTGACTTTC
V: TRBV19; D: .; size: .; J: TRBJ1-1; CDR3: CASTWWGADTEAFF; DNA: TGTGCCAGTACCTGGTGGGGCGCGGACACTGAAGCTTTCTTT
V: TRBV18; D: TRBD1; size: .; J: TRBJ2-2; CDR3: CASSDGTGGTGELFF; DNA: TGTGCCAGCTCAGATGGGACAGGGGGAACCGGGGAGCTGTTTTTT
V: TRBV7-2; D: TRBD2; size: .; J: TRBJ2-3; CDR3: CASTPQAGRLAGRADTQYF; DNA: TGTGCCAGCACGCCTCAGGCGGGCCGACTAGCGGGGAGGGCAGATACGCAGTATTTT
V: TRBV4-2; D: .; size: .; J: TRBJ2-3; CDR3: CASSRKDTDTQYF; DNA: TGTGCCAGCAGCCGAAAAGACACAGATACGCAGTATTTT
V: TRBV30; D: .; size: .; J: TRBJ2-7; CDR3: CAWTADYFYEQYF; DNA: TGTGCCTGGACGGCGGACTATTTCTACGAGCAGTACTTC
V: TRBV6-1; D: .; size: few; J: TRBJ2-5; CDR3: CASSEVGRGAPETQYF; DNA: TGTGCCAGCAGTGAAGTGGGGAGGGGGGCCCCGGAGACCCAGTACTTC
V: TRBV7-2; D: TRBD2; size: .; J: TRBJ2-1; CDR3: CASSLAPGTSGINHEQFF; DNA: TGTGCCAGCAGCTTAGCCCCCGGGACTAGCGGGATAAATCATGAGCAGTTCTTC
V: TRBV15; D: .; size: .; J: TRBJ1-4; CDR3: CATSRGGGRFNEKLFF; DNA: TGTGCCACCAGCAGAGGTGGGGGCAGGTTTAATGAAAAACTGTTTTTT
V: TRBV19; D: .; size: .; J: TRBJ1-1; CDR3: CATSSSNMNTEAFF; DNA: TGTGCCACCTCCAGTTCGAACATGAACACTGAAGCTTTCTTT
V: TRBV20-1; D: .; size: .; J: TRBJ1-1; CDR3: CSARADTEAFF; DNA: TGCAGTGCTAGGGCGGACACTGAAGCTTTCTTT
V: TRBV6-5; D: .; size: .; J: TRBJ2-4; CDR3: CASTNGGIQYF; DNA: TGTGCCAGCACCAACGGGGGCATTCAGTACTTC
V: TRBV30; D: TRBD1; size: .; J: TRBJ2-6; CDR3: CAWTRRRQGLSGANVLTF; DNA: TGTGCCTGGACAAGGAGGCGACAGGGGCTTTCTGGGGCCAACGTCCTGACTTTC
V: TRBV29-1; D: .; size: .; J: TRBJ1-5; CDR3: CSVVIQGGNQPQHF; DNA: TGCAGCGTTGTCATCCAGGGCGGTAATCAGCCCCAGCATTTT
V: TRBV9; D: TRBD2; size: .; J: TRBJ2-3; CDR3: CASSAPGAGETDTQYF; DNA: TGTGCCAGCAGCGCGCCCGGAGCGGGAGAGACAGATACGCAGTATTTT
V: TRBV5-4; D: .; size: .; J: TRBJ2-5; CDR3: CASSLGRIQETQYF; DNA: TGTGCCAGCAGCTTGGGGCGGATCCAAGAGACCCAGTACTTC